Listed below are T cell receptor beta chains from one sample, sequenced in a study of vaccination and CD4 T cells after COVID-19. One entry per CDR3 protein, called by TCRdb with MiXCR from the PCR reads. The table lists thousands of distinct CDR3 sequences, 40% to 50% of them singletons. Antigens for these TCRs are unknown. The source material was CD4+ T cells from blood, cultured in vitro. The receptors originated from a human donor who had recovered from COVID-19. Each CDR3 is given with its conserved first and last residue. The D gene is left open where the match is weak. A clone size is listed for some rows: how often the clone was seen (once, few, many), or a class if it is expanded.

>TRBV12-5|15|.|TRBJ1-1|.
CASGLPPPSTDEAFF
TGTGCTAGTGGTTTGCCCCCCCCCTCGACAGATGAAGCTTTCTTT
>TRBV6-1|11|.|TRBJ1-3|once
CATYSGNTIYF
TGTGCCACCTACTCTGGAAACACCATATATTTT
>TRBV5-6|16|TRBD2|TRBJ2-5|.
CASSLVGGGKQETQYF
TGTGCCAGCAGCTTGGTCGGCGGGGGGAAACAAGAGACCCAGTACTTC
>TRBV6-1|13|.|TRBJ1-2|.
CASSVAGDYGYTF
TGTGCCAGCAGTGTCGCAGGGGACTATGGCTACACCTTC
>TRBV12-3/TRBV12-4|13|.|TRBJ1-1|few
CASSLRGNTEAFF
TGTGCCAGCAGTTTAAGGGGGAACACTGAAGCTTTCTTT
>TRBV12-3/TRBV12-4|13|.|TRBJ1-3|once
CASSFNLGNTIYF
TGTGCCAGCAGTTTCAACCTCGGAAACACCATATATTTT
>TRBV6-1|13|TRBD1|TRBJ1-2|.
CASSRQGAEGYTF
TGTGCCAGCAGCCGACAGGGGGCCGAGGGCTACACCTTC
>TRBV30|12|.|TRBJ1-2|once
CVAEPAPYGYTF
TGTGTCGCCGAGCCCGCCCCCTATGGCTACACCTTC
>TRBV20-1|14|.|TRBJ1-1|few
CSAQGPGLDLKAFF
TGCAGTGCTCAAGGGCCAGGTTTGGACCTGAAAGCTTTCTTT
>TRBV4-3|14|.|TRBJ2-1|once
CASSQEGRGSAQFF
TGCGCCAGCAGCCAAGAAGGCAGGGGCTCAGCGCAGTTCTTC
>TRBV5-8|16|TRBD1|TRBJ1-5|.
CASSSYGQGASQPQHF
TGTGCCAGCAGCTCCTATGGACAGGGGGCAAGTCAGCCCCAGCATTTT
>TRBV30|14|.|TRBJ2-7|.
CAWSVRLSSYEQYF
TGTGCCTGGAGTGTACGTTTGAGCTCCTACGAGCAGTACTTC
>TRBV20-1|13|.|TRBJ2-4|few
CSARAGSKNIQYF
TGCAGTGCTAGAGCGGGCAGTAAAAACATTCAGTACTTC
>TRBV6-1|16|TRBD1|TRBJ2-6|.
CATGDRRSSGANVLTF
TGTGCAACCGGGGACAGGCGCAGCTCTGGGGCCAACGTCCTGACTTTC
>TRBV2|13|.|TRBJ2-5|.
CASSVGDSGTQYF
TGTGCCAGCAGTGTTGGCGACTCGGGGACCCAGTACTTC
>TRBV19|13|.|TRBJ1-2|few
CASSIREGYGYTF
TGTGCCAGTAGTATAAGGGAGGGCTATGGCTACACCTTC
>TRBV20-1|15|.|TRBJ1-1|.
CSAPPLPGLNTEAFF
TGCAGTGCCCCTCCTTTGCCCGGGTTGAACACTGAAGCTTTCTTT
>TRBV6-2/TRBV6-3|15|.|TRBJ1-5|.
CASRLRGSVNQPQHF
TGTGCCAGCAGGCTCCGGGGCTCCGTGAATCAGCCCCAGCATTTT
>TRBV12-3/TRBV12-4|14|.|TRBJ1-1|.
CASSLGDMNTEAFF
TGTGCCAGCAGTTTAGGCGACATGAACACTGAAGCTTTCTTT
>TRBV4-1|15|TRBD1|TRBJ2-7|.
CASAEVGRGTYEQYF
TGCGCCAGCGCGGAGGTTGGCAGGGGGACCTACGAGCAGTACTTC
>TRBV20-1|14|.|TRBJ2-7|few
CSARAASELYEQYF
TGCAGTGCTAGAGCAGCCTCCGAGCTATACGAGCAGTACTTC
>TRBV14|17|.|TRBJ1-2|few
CASSQVSWFQGNDGYTF
TGTGCCAGCAGCCAAGTTTCCTGGTTTCAGGGGAACGATGGCTACACCTTC
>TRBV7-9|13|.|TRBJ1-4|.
CASGGQIVEKLFF
TGTGCCAGCGGTGGACAGATTGTTGAAAAACTGTTTTTT
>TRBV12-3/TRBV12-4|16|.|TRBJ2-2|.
CASSPPTPRFTGELFF
TGTGCCAGCAGTCCTCCGACCCCGCGATTCACCGGGGAGCTGTTTTTT
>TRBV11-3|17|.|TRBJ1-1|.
CASSWRTDDISNTEAFF
TGTGCCAGCAGCTGGAGGACAGACGACATATCCAACACTGAAGCTTTCTTT
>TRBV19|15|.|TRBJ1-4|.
CASSIGSAGGEKLFF
TGTGCCAGTAGTATTGGGAGCGCCGGGGGTGAAAAACTGTTTTTT
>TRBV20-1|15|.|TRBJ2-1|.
CSAPKGVAVDNEQFF
TGCAGTGCTCCAAAAGGAGTAGCGGTGGACAATGAGCAGTTCTTC
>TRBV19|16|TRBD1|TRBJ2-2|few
CASKGLGDRVTGELFF
TGTGCCAGTAAGGGCCTGGGGGACAGGGTAACCGGGGAGCTGTTTTTT
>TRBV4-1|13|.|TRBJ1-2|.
CASSQEVLYGYTF
TGCGCCAGCAGCCAGGAGGTCCTCTATGGCTACACCTTC
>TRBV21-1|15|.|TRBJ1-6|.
CASSVRDSYYSPLHF
TGTGCCAGCAGCGTCCGGGACAGCTATTATTCACCCCTCCACTTT
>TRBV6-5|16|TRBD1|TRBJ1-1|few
CASSYLIGTGNTEAFF
TGTGCCAGCAGTTACCTGATTGGGACAGGGAACACTGAAGCTTTCTTT
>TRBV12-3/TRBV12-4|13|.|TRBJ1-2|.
CASSNGQRYGYTF
TGTGCCAGCAGCAATGGACAGCGCTATGGCTACACCTTC
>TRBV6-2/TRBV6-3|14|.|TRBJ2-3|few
CASSLRRGPGTQYF
TGTGCCAGCAGTTTACGGCGGGGGCCAGGTACGCAGTATTTT
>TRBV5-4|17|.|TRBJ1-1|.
CASSFGSGLRVNTEAFF
TGTGCCAGCAGCTTTGGATCGGGGCTCAGGGTGAACACTGAAGCTTTCTTT
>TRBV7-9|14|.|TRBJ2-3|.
CASSLSGRTDTQYF
TGTGCCAGCAGCTTATCTGGGCGCACAGATACGCAGTATTTT
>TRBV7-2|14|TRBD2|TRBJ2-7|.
CASKAGGSIHEQYF
TGTGCCAGCAAGGCGGGGGGGAGTATCCACGAGCAGTACTTC
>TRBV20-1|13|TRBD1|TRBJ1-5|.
CGGTGDPNQPQHF
TGCGGTGGGACAGGGGATCCCAATCAGCCCCAGCATTTT
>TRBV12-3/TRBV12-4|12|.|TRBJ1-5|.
CASRDPGKPQHF
TGTGCCAGCAGGGATCCAGGGAAGCCCCAGCATTTT
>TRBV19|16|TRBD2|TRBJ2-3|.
CASSNPSGGVRDTQYF
TGTGCCAGTAGTAACCCCAGCGGGGGGGTGCGGGATACGCAGTATTTT
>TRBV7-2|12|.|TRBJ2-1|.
CASSYPLGEQFF
TGTGCCAGCAGCTACCCCCTGGGGGAGCAGTTCTTC
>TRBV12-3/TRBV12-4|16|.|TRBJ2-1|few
CASSLAGRRIYNEQFF
TGTGCCAGCAGCCTTGCTGGACGGAGAATCTACAATGAGCAGTTCTTC
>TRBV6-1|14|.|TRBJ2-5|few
CASSRAGPVKTQYF
TGTGCCAGCAGCAGAGCCGGGCCGGTAAAGACCCAGTACTTC
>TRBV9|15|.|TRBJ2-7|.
CASSTSGSEGYEQYF
TGTGCCAGCAGCACATCCGGGTCTGAGGGCTACGAGCAGTACTTC
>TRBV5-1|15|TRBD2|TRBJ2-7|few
CASTLERGPTYEQYF
TGCGCCAGTACCCTCGAGCGGGGGCCCACCTACGAGCAGTACTTC
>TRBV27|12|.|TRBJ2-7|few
CASSLQGDEQYF
TGTGCCAGCAGTTTACAAGGGGACGAGCAGTACTTC
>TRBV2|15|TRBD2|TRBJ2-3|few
CASSRLAGASDTQYF
TGTGCCAGCAGCCGACTAGCGGGGGCATCAGATACGCAGTATTTT
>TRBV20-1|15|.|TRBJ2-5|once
CSARVGERDSETQYF
TGCAGTGCTAGAGTAGGAGAGAGGGACTCGGAGACCCAGTACTTC
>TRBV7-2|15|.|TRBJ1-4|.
CASSLDGREGEKLFF
TGTGCCAGCAGCTTAGACGGCAGGGAAGGCGAAAAACTGTTTTTT
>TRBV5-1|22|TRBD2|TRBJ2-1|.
CASSRDKPRPGTSGGAWNEQFF
TGCGCCAGCAGTCGGGACAAACCGAGACCCGGGACTAGCGGGGGGGCCTGGAATGAGCAGTTCTTC
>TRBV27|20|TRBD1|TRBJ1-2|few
CASRDRDRGLRIYPNYGYTF
TGTGCCAGCAGGGACCGGGACAGGGGGCTTAGGATATATCCTAACTATGGCTACACCTTC
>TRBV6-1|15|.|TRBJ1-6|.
CASGDSSSYNSPLHF
TGTGCCAGCGGCGACAGTAGCTCCTATAATTCACCCCTCCACTTT
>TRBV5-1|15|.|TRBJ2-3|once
CASSPLARVTDTQYF
TGCGCCAGCAGCCCCCTAGCGCGAGTCACAGATACGCAGTATTTT
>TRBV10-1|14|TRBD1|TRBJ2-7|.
CASSRDRATDEQYF
TGCGCCAGCAGCCGGGACAGGGCTACCGACGAGCAGTACTTC